This T cell receptor beta chain was recorded in a study of shared clonotypes between healthy human individuals. Study-wide results and limits: All-four-donor shared clonotypes had higher generation probabilities than non-shared clonotypes did. A handful of donors shared approximately 5% of their naive CD4 clonotypes.

The V gene's germline CDR1 is MNHEY and CDR2 SVGAGI. This CDR3 spans 15 amino acids. V lost 4 bases and J lost 5; bases outside the gene matches: 9. Authors' processing steps: Owing to the provision of junction-only sequences devoid of quality scores by immunoSEQ, filtering differed. Method: immunoSEQ multiplex PCR; TCRdb's copy keeps in-frame clones and lacks some. D and trimming were read from the DNA, whereas the V and J calls and clone size are those reported in that table. Counted here are millions of clones, around 94% occurring once; the ten biggest clones make up roughly 0.13%. Concerning this clone itself: Its antigen is as yet unknown.

Sequenced input: naive CD4+ T cells sorted from blood. Subset specified: CD45RA+ positively selected. The TCR was taken from a man aged 18 to 29 in good health. The genes are TRBV6-5 and TRBJ1-1, with 8 bases that match TRBD1. CDR3 sequence: CASSWTPGGITEAFF. The CDR3 nucleotides are TGTGCCAGCAGTTGGACCCCAGGGGGCATAACTGAAGCTTTCTTT.